These 26 T cell receptor beta chains originate from one sample sequenced in a study of T cells in Graves' hyperthyroidism and ophthalmopathy. Authors of the study amplified TCR beta CDR3 regions from RNA transcripts. First-round RT-PCR of the TCR CDR3 relied on the HTBI primer set. TCRdb itself ran the multiplex PCR reads through MiXCR, one entry per CDR3 protein. The sample includes 380,000 or so distinct CDR3 sequences, over 15% seen only once; the top ten take approximately 4%. The sequenced sample was blood. The source is a woman in her late teens or twenties with Graves' hyperthyroidism.

This chain joins TRBV6-5 and TRBJ2-5; tentatively, D is TRBD2 (6 bases). The CDR3 extends over 15 amino acids. Trimming took 0 bases from V and 5 from J, leaving 13 bases between them. Germline CDR1 is MNHEY and CDR2 is SVGAGI. The DNA for the CDR3 is TGTGCCAGCAGTTACTCGATGAACAGCGGGGAGACCCAGTACTTC. Its protein product is CASSYSMNSGETQYF.

This clonotype occurred many times. A much larger clonotype is one base distant, so this may be a read error. The chain joins TRBV27 to TRBJ1-1; D not certain. The CDR3 runs 11 residues. The germline V gene has CDR1 MNHEY and CDR2 SMNVEV (reference sequence). V lost 8 bases and J 3 bases, leaving 7 bases between the germline ends. The CDR3 loop is CASGKDTEAFF. DNA for the CDR3: TGTGCCAGCGGGAAAGACACTGAAGCTTTCTTT.

This clonotype was seen repeatedly, ten times or more. The V gene is TRBV6-5, the J gene TRBJ2-5; maybe TRBD2 (5 bases). This CDR3 is built from 16 residues. Trimming took off 2 bases at V and 2 bases at J, with 15 bases between the two ends. Per germline, CDR1 MNHEY and CDR2 SVGAGI. In DNA, the CDR3 is TGTGCCAGCAGTTACGATTGGCAAGCGGCTCAAGAGACCCAGTACTTC. As protein: CASSYDWQAAQETQYF.

This clonotype was observed a few times. This chain connects TRBV10-3 to TRBJ1-3; no clear D. The germline V and J ends were trimmed by 2 bases and 3 bases, with 8 bases remaining between them. Germline V gives CDR1 ENHRY, CDR2 SYGVKD. The CDR3 loop spans 14 amino acids. The CDR3 sequence: CAISERTGGNTIYF. CDR3 nucleotide sequence: TGTGCCATCAGTGAGCGGACTGGTGGAAACACCATATATTTT.

The chain has TRBV15 and TRBJ2-5; D is perhaps TRBD2 (6 bases). Trimming stripped 1 base from V and 5 bases from J, with 17 bases between. Germline V CDR1 and CDR2: LNHNV, YYDKDF (reference sequence). This CDR3 spans 16 amino acids. In DNA, the CDR3 is TGTGCCACCAGCAGAGGGTGGGAGGCAACCCAGGAGACCCAGTACTTC. It is translated as CATSRGWEATQETQYF.

The chain links TRBV20-1 to TRBJ1-6; the D is unclear. This CDR3 spans 13 amino acids. V was clipped by 7 bases and J by 6 bases, with 13 bases between them. Per germline, CDR1 DFQATT and CDR2 SNEGSKA (reference sequence). For the CDR3, the DNA is TGCAGTGTAAGGCCGGGAGGTAATTCACCCCTCCACTTT. Translated: CSVRPGGNSPLHF.

This clonotype was seen at least ten times. CDR3: CASSLVPLSNQPQHF. For the CDR3, the DNA is TGTGCCAGCAGTTTAGTTCCGCTGAGCAATCAGCCCCAGCATTTT. The J gene is TRBJ1-5, the V gene TRBV27, with D unresolved. V was trimmed by 2 bases and J by 1 base, leaving 9 bases between them. The CDR3 totals 15 residues. Per the germline V gene, CDR1 is MNHEY and CDR2 is SMNVEV (reference sequence).

The V gene is TRBV2, the J gene TRBJ1-5; the D is unclear. V was clipped by 6 bases and J by 0 bases, with 12 bases between them. The CDR3 extends over 15 amino acids. Germline CDR1 and CDR2: SNHLY and FYNNEI. CDR3 nucleotides: TGTGCCAGCAGGAGGAGGATTAATAGCAATCAGCCCCAGCATTTT. Protein product: CASRRRINSNQPQHF.

J is TRBJ1-1 and V is TRBV5-1, with D perhaps TRBD1 (6 bases). Trimming shortened V by 2 bases and J by 4 bases, and 15 bases separated the two germline ends. Germline V gene lookup returns CDR1 SGHRS and CDR2 YFSETQ. There are 15 residues in the CDR3. CDR3 bases: TGCGCCAGCAGCTTCGGGACACTCCAGCGCACTGAAGCTTTCTTT. Its translation is CASSFGTLQRTEAFF.

This clonotype was detected many times. The V call is TRBV6-5, the J call TRBJ2-7, with D perhaps TRBD1 (6 bases). This CDR3 comprises 14 residues. Trimming stripped 6 bases from V and 3 bases from J, with 15 bases between. Germline-derived CDR1 and CDR2 are MNHEY and SVGAGI. CDR3 nucleotides: TGTGCCAGCAGCAGGGGATTCCTAAACTACGAGCAGTACTTC. Translation: CASSRGFLNYEQYF.

This clonotype occurred a few times. The chain links TRBV19 to TRBJ2-7; D is unresolved. CDR1 and CDR2 (germline): LNHDA, SQIVND (reference sequence). The CDR3 spans 14 residues. V lost 3 bases and J 2 bases, leaving 11 bases between the germline ends. The CDR3 DNA is TGTGCCAGTAGTATGCCCTGGCCGCCCTACGAGCAGTACTTC. Residues: CASSMPWPPYEQYF.

This clonotype showed up just once. V is TRBV6-1 and J is TRBJ2-5; D is possibly TRBD1 or TRBD2 (7 bases each). Looked up from germline, CDR1 is MNHNS and CDR2 is SASEGT. This CDR3 is built from 16 residues. Trimming left V 2 bases short and J 5 bases short, with 18 bases between. CDR3 sequence: CASSEWAQGGAETQYF. CDR3 bases: TGTGCCAGCAGTGAATGGGCGCAGGGGGGGGCGGAGACCCAGTACTTC.

At least ten counts were recorded for this clonotype. The chain combines TRBV24-1 with TRBJ1-2; 8 bases are a match to TRBD1. This CDR3 spans 14 amino acids. From germline, CDR1 is KGHDR and CDR2 SFDVKD. Unmatched junction bases numbered 9, after V lost 5 bases and J lost 8 bases. CDR3 sequence reads: CATSAEQGDGGYTF. The CDR3 coding sequence is TGTGCCACCAGTGCCGAACAGGGGGACGGCGGCTACACCTTC.

This clonotype came up a few times. The V and J genes are TRBV6-1 and TRBJ2-5; D call uncertain. Trimming removed 2 bases from V and 5 bases from J, with 15 bases in between. Germline V gene sequence: CDR1 MNHNS, CDR2 SASEGT. The CDR3 is 15 amino acids. CDR3 DNA sequence: TGTGCCAGCAGTGAAATGTCTCTCCCAGTGGAGACCCAGTACTTC. Translation gives CASSEMSLPVETQYF.

As concerns this clonotype: A read error may be the cause here, since a much bigger clone is one base away. The rearrangement joins TRBV27 to TRBJ2-7; a weak D match, TRBD2 (5 bases). The CDR3 consists of 13 residues. Germline V gene data show CDR1 as MNHEY and CDR2 as SMNVEV (reference sequence). Trimming left V 5 bases short and J 4 bases short, with 12 bases between. This chain's CDR3 is CASSPAAGYEQYV. Written as DNA, the CDR3 is TGTGCCAGCAGTCCCGCCGCGGGTTACGAGCAGTACGTC.

The chain carries TRBV3-1 and TRBJ2-5; possibly TRBD1 or TRBD2 for D (5 bases each). The CDR3 covers 15 residues. Germline CDR1 and CDR2: LGHDT and YNNKEL (reference sequence). The V end was cut by 0 bases, the J end by 4 bases, with 12 bases between. The CDR3 spells CASSQDSERGETQYF. The CDR3 DNA reads as TGTGCCAGCAGCCAAGACAGTGAGAGGGGAGAGACCCAGTACTTC.

This clonotype was seen at least ten times. This chain joins TRBV11-2 and TRBJ2-5; unclear D gene. V lost 1 base, J lost 5 bases, and 11 bases lay in between. CDR1 SGHAT and CDR2 FQNNGV come from the germline V gene. This CDR3 contains 14 residues. The chain's CDR3 is CASSLGLRMETQYF. CDR3 sequence (DNA): TGTGCCAGCAGCTTAGGACTCCGAATGGAGACCCAGTACTTC.

This clonotype was observed many times. CDR3 DNA sequence: TGCAGCGTGGCCGGGCGACTAACTAACACTGAAGCTTTCTTT. Translated, it gives CSVAGRLTNTEAFF. The chain has TRBV29-1 and TRBJ1-1; D call uncertain. Trimming shortened V by 6 bases and J by 2 bases, and 16 bases separated the two germline ends. Germline V gene lookup returns CDR1 SQVTM and CDR2 ANQGSEA. The CDR3 loop spans 14 amino acids.

The V and J genes are TRBV19 and TRBJ2-7, with D tentatively TRBD1 (5 bases). Germline V gene data show CDR1 as LNHDA and CDR2 as SQIVND (reference sequence). V gave up 4 bases and J gave up 0 bases, with 13 bases separating them. The CDR3 spans 15 residues. CDR3 sequence reads: CASSTTVTVSYEQYF. The DNA of the CDR3 is TGTGCCAGTAGTACCACGGTGACAGTCTCCTACGAGCAGTACTTC.

The chain couples TRBV28 to TRBJ1-2, with D uncertain. Germline CDR1 and CDR2: MDHEN and SYDVKM. The V end lost 3 bases, the J end lost 4 bases, and 18 bases lay between the germline ends. The CDR3 consists of 16 residues. The CDR3 loop is CASSFEDGFFLYGYTF. The CDR3 bases are TGTGCCAGCAGTTTTGAGGACGGCTTTTTTCTCTATGGCTACACCTTC.

This clonotype is a singleton in its sample. The rearrangement links TRBV6-5 to TRBJ1-2; 7 bases are a match to TRBD1. The CDR3 totals 16 residues. The ends lost 0 bases at V and 3 bases at J; junction bases unmatched: 7. CDR1 MNHEY and CDR2 SVGAGI come from the germline V gene. The CDR3 DNA reads TGTGCCAGCAGTTACTCATCAGTCACAGGGGACTATGGCTACACCTTC. Amino acid sequence: CASSYSSVTGDYGYTF.

This clonotype has only a few counts. A much larger clone sits a single nucleotide away, making a read error possible. The CDR3 protein is CAGRSRKGRRYGYTF. The CDR3 DNA is TGTGCCGGCAGAAGTCGAAAGGGGCGAAGGTATGGCTACACCTTC. The genes are TRBV12-3 or TRBV12-4 and TRBJ1-2, with a possible D match to TRBD1 (5 bases). The CDR3 covers 15 residues.

V usage is TRBV28 and J usage is TRBJ1-5; D might be TRBD1 (6 bases). Germline CDR1 reads MDHEN; CDR2 reads SYDVKM. The V and J ends lost 2 bases and 3 bases respectively, with 11 bases between them. The CDR3 consists of 15 residues. This CDR3 is CASSLTQGNNQPQHF. The CDR3 DNA follows: TGTGCCAGCAGTTTAACTCAGGGGAACAATCAGCCCCAGCATTTT.

J is TRBJ1-5 and V is TRBV28, with D perhaps TRBD1 (6 bases). The CDR3 extends over 15 amino acids. Trimming removed 7 bases at V and 5 bases at J, with 18 bases between. Germline CDR1 reads MDHEN; CDR2 reads SYDVKM. The CDR3 sequence is CASTPQQGMYQPQHF. Here the CDR3 DNA reads TGTGCCAGCACCCCCCAACAGGGAATGTATCAGCCCCAGCATTTT.

Here the CDR3 reads CASSYVAGAKREAFF. CDR3 DNA sequence: TGTGCCAGCAGTTACGTCGCGGGGGCGAAGAGAGAAGCTTTCTTT. J is TRBJ1-1 and V is TRBV6-2 or TRBV6-3, with a possible D match to TRBD1 (6 bases). Germline CDR1 is MNHEY and CDR2 is SVGEGT. Trimming removed 2 bases at V and 8 bases at J, with 18 bases between. CDR3 size: 15 residues.

This clonotype occurred many times. The chain carries TRBV15 and TRBJ2-7; unclear D gene. Germline V CDR1 and CDR2: LNHNV, YYDKDF (reference sequence). V lost 0 bases, J lost 5 bases, and 5 bases lay in between. This CDR3 has 12 amino acids. The CDR3 DNA reads TGTGCCACCAGCAGAGATGGCCACGAGCAGTACTTC. As protein: CATSRDGHEQYF.